The 13 T cell receptor beta chains presented below share a single source sample, sequenced in a study of cytomegalovirus exposure and HLA in healthy donors. Use of 60 Vbeta and 13 Jbeta primers characterized the PCR. Libraries were prepared by immunoSEQ multiplex PCR; TCRdb keeps only in-frame clonotypes and omits some of them. The sample lists roughly 110,000 clones; less than 80% were seen once. The sequencing sample was made of PBMCs. These receptors all stem from a man in his sixties in good health and CMV-seronegative.

This clone has just a few counts. V is TRBV2 and J is TRBJ1-1; no reliable D call. The CDR3 has 13 residues. Germline loops: CDR1 SNHLY, CDR2 FYNNEI. The V and J ends lost 4 bases and 4 bases respectively, with 10 bases between them. The CDR3 region has the DNA TGTGCCAGCAGTGGACTGGTGGGCACTGAAGCTTTCTTT. Translating gives CASSGLVGTEAFF.

In DNA, the CDR3 is TGTGCCAGCAAGAGGACAGGAAACAATCAGCCCCAGCATTTT. Its translation: CASKRTGNNQPQHF. The J gene is TRBJ1-5, the V gene TRBV6-1; 7 positions agree with TRBD1. V was clipped by 7 bases and J by 3 bases; unmatched bases: 6. CDR1 is MNHNS, CDR2 SASEGT, per germline. CDR3 size: 14 residues.

The V call is TRBV2, the J call TRBJ2-5; D may be TRBD1 (5 bases). CDR1 and CDR2 (germline): SNHLY, FYNNEI. V was pared by 3 bases and J by 1 base, with 6 bases between. This CDR3 comprises 13 residues. The DNA for the CDR3 is TGTGCCAGCAGTGATGACAGCCAAGAGACCCAGTACTTC. Amino acid sequence: CASSDDSQETQYF.

The rearrangement uses TRBV2 and TRBJ1-1, with 7 bases fitting TRBD1. This CDR3 is 13 amino acids long. Germline-derived CDR1 and CDR2 are SNHLY and FYNNEI. V dropped 6 bases and J dropped 0; count of bases not matched to a gene: 1. The CDR3 nucleotides are TGTGCCAGCAGGGGACAGCTGAACACTGAAGCTTTCTTT. This codes for CASRGQLNTEAFF.

The chain links TRBV11-1 to TRBJ1-1; 7 nucleotides match TRBD1. Germline trimming cut 1 base from V and 1 base from J; bases unmatched to any gene: 3. CDR3 length: 15 amino acids. CDR1 SGHAT and CDR2 FQDESV come from the germline V gene (reference sequence). The CDR3 DNA reads as TGTGCCAGCAGCTTAGTTAGGGGGCAGAACACTGAAGCTTTCTTT. This sequence encodes CASSLVRGQNTEAFF.

V usage is TRBV9 and J usage is TRBJ1-6; 8 bases line up with TRBD1. The CDR3 totals 14 residues. V lost 4 bases, J lost 10 bases, and 7 bases stayed unmatched. Germline V gives CDR1 SGDLS, CDR2 YYNGEE. The CDR3, as DNA: TGTGCCAGCAGCTCGAGGACAGGGCCCTCACCCCTCCACTTT. Translated: CASSSRTGPSPLHF.

The chain combines TRBV7-9 with TRBJ1-2; a weak D match, TRBD1 (6 bases). This CDR3 has 17 residues. V lost 1 base, J lost 3 bases, and 18 bases lay in between. CDR1 and CDR2 (germline): SEHNR, FQNEAQ (reference sequence). The CDR3 is CASSLGGGRTYHYGYTF. In DNA, the CDR3 is TGTGCCAGCAGCTTAGGAGGGGGTCGAACATACCACTATGGCTACACCTTC.

The CDR3 spells CASSLGGSRGTPYEQYF. CDR3 bases: TGTGCCAGCAGCTTGGGGGGGTCACGGGGTACCCCCTACGAGCAGTACTTC. The genes are TRBV11-1 and TRBJ2-7; 7 bases match TRBD2. Looked up from germline, CDR1 is SGHAT and CDR2 is FQDESV (reference sequence). Trimming removed 3 bases from V and 2 bases from J; junction bases left unmatched: 13. The CDR3 spans 17 residues.

In its sample, this clone was seen a few times. The chain uses TRBV6-1 and TRBJ1-3, with unresolved D. Between the trimmed V and J ends, which lost 4 bases and 2 bases, there was a span of 3 bases. Per germline, CDR1 MNHNS and CDR2 SASEGT. The CDR3 spans 12 residues. The CDR3 here is CASSAPGNTIYF. The CDR3 DNA is TGTGCCAGCAGTGCTCCTGGAAACACCATATATTTT.

In its sample, this clone was seen a few times. The sample holds other DNA sequences that translate to the same CDR3. The gene calls are TRBV6-5 and TRBJ1-5; D might be TRBD1 (5 bases). The V end was cut by 0 bases, the J end by 4 bases, with 10 bases between. Germline CDR1 reads MNHEY; CDR2 reads SVGAGI. The CDR3 is made up of 15 amino acids. The CDR3 loop is CASSYSQGRNQPQHF. The CDR3 coding sequence is TGTGCCAGCAGTTACTCTCAGGGCCGAAATCAGCCCCAGCATTTT.

A single count supports this clone. The chain carries TRBV27 and TRBJ1-2, with 9 bases identical to TRBD1. The germline V gene encodes CDR1 MNHEY and CDR2 SMNVEV (reference sequence). This CDR3 is built from 13 residues. V shed 4 bases, J shed 5 bases, and the junction held 2 bases outside the gene matches. In DNA form, the CDR3 reads TGTGCCAGCAGTTCGGGACAGGGTTATGGCTACACCTTC. Encoded protein: CASSSGQGYGYTF.

As DNA, the CDR3 is TGTGCCAGCAGCCAAACCAGGACAGGGGAAAGATCACCCCTCCACTTT. It encodes CASSQTRTGERSPLHF. The chain recombines TRBV4-2 with TRBJ1-6; 9 bases fit TRBD1. There are 16 residues in the CDR3. The V and J ends lost 2 bases and 10 bases, in that order; junction bases with no gene match: 9. Germline CDR1 is LGHNA and CDR2 is YNFKEQ.

This clone has just one count. This chain joins TRBV18 and TRBJ2-2; no clear D. The CDR3 contains 14 residues. Germline V gene data show CDR1 as KGHSH and CDR2 as LQKENI. The germline V and J ends were trimmed by 1 base and 4 bases, with 7 bases remaining between them. CDR3 in amino acids: CASSPRELTGELFF. The CDR3 DNA sequence: TGTGCCAGCTCACCACGTGAACTCACCGGGGAGCTGTTTTTT. Combining the CDR3 with reference TRBV18 and TRBJ2-2 gives the whole variable domain NAGVMQNPRHLVRRRGQEARLRCSPMKGHSHVYWYRQLPEEGLKFMVYLQKENIIDESGMPKERFSAEFPKEGPSILRIQQVVRGDSAAYFCASSPRELTGELFFGEGSRLTVL.